A selection of T cell receptor beta chains follows, all from one sample in a study of response to subunit inactivated influenza vaccine. TCRdb re-analysed the RT-PCR reads in MiXCR, keeping a single row per CDR3 protein. The sample has about 540,000 distinct CDR3 sequences, around 25% seen once; the top ten hold about 3%. These data were also reused for a study on T cells expressing NK-cell markers.

The sample here was CD4+ T cells sorted from PBMCs, taken 12 days after vaccination. These receptors were taken from a man aged 45-60 years who received an inactivated influenza vaccine. CDR3s include the opening cysteine and the closing phenylalanine or tryptophan. D genes are given only for firm matches. Size values are once, few and many counts, or a class for expanded clones, and some rows have none.

d_gene	v_gene	abundance	j_gene	CDR3nt	CDR3aa
NA	TRBV28	few	TRBJ2-7	TGTGCCAGCAGTCCTGGACATGGACCCTACGAGCAGTACTTC	CASSPGHGPYEQYF
TRBD1	TRBV12-3/TRBV12-4	many	TRBJ1-2	TGTGCCAGCAGCTCCCAGTTCGGGACAGCTAACTATGGCTACACCTTC	CASSSQFGTANYGYTF
TRBD2	TRBV20-1	NA	TRBJ2-7	TGCAGTGCCTACGCTCGACTAGCGGGAGAGATGCGGGAGCAGTACTTC	CSAYARLAGEMREQYF
NA	TRBV28	NA	TRBJ2-5	TGTGCCAGCAGCCTACCAGGGTTCTCACAAGAGACCCAGTACTTC	CASSLPGFSQETQYF
TRBD2	TRBV5-1	NA	TRBJ2-2	TGCGCCAGCAGCTCAATAGCGGGGGACTACACCGGGGAGCTGTTTTTT	CASSSIAGDYTGELFF
TRBD1	TRBV10-3	few	TRBJ2-7	TGTGCCATCAGTCCACAGGGGGCCCACGAGCAGTACTTC	CAISPQGAHEQYF
NA	TRBV2	NA	TRBJ2-5	TGTGCCAGCATCCCGGGACGGCACCAAGAGACCCAGTACTTC	CASIPGRHQETQYF
NA	TRBV6-4	few	TRBJ2-3	TGTGCCAGCAGAGGGGGACTTTCCACAGATACGCAGTATTTT	CASRGGLSTDTQYF
NA	TRBV18	NA	TRBJ2-7	TGTGCCAGCTCACCATCGCCGACGTCCGAGCAGTACTTC	CASSPSPTSEQYF
TRBD2	TRBV19	NA	TRBJ2-1	TGTGCCAGTATTAGGACTAGCGGCTCCTACAATGAGCAGTTCTTC	CASIRTSGSYNEQFF
NA	TRBV6-5	NA	TRBJ1-1	TGTGCCAGCAGTTACCCGGGCCGTGACACTGAAGCTTTCTTT	CASSYPGRDTEAFF
NA	TRBV20-1	few	TRBJ2-7	TGCAGTGCTAGTGGGGTCGGGTACGAGCAGTACTTC	CSASGVGYEQYF
NA	TRBV12-3/TRBV12-4	many	TRBJ1-4	TGTGCCAGCAGCTCGGCAGGCGGGGCTGAAAAACTGTTTTTT	CASSSAGGAEKLFF
NA	TRBV5-5	NA	TRBJ2-4	TGTGCCAGCAGCTTGGACAGGGTGGTTTATTTCGTCAAAAACATTCAGTACTTC	CASSLDRVVYFVKNIQYF
NA	TRBV30	few	TRBJ2-2	TGTGCCTGGGATCCCAGGGGACCGAACACCGGGGAGCTGTTTTTT	CAWDPRGPNTGELFF
NA	TRBV12-3/TRBV12-4	NA	TRBJ2-5	TGTGCCAGCAGTTTGAATGAGGAAGAGACCCAGTACTTC	CASSLNEEETQYF
NA	TRBV15	NA	TRBJ2-3	TGTGCCACCAGCAGAGACTTCCCGGGTGGCACAGATACGCAGTATTTT	CATSRDFPGGTDTQYF
NA	TRBV10-3	NA	TRBJ2-2	TGTGCCATCAGTCCCCCGGTGAACACCGGGGAGCTGTTTTTT	CAISPPVNTGELFF
NA	TRBV7-2	NA	TRBJ1-2	TGTGCCAGCAGCTTAGACGGAGGACCTAACTATGGCTACACCTTC	CASSLDGGPNYGYTF
TRBD2	TRBV20-1	NA	TRBJ2-2	TGCAGTGCTAGAGGGACTAGCGCTTGGACCGGGGAGCTGTTTTTT	CSARGTSAWTGELFF
TRBD2	TRBV5-1	NA	TRBJ2-7	TGCGCCAGCAGCGGAACGGGACTAGCGACCTCCTACGAGCAGTACTTC	CASSGTGLATSYEQYF
NA	TRBV3-1	NA	TRBJ1-1	TGTGCCAGCAGTATGTATAGGGGTGGTGAAGCTTTCTTT	CASSMYRGGEAFF
NA	TRBV11-2	NA	TRBJ2-6	TGTGCCAGCAGCCCCCGCGTGTGGGTAGGGGCCAACGTCCTGACTTTC	CASSPRVWVGANVLTF
NA	TRBV20-1	few	TRBJ2-7	TGCAGTGCCGGGACATCGACCAAGGGCGAGCAGTACTTC	CSAGTSTKGEQYF
TRBD1	TRBV4-2	few	TRBJ2-1	TGTGCCAGCAGCCGGGTAGGGGACAGTGCCAATGAGCAGTTCTTC	CASSRVGDSANEQFF
NA	TRBV28	NA	TRBJ2-7	TGTGCCAGCAGTTTTACGGGGCCGAGTTACGAGCAGTACTTC	CASSFTGPSYEQYF
TRBD2	TRBV7-8	NA	TRBJ2-3	TGTGCCAGCAGCAAACCGGGACTAGGCACAGATACGCAGTATTTT	CASSKPGLGTDTQYF
NA	TRBV6-1	NA	TRBJ2-3	TGTGCCAGCAGTCCACTATATCACCATCTCACAGATACGCAGTATTTT	CASSPLYHHLTDTQYF
NA	TRBV5-1	NA	TRBJ1-4	TGCGCCAGCAGTAGGGTTCCGGGCCCTAATGAAAAACTGTTTTTT	CASSRVPGPNEKLFF
TRBD1	TRBV4-3	many	TRBJ2-5	TGCGCCAGCAGCATAGACAGGGAAGAGACCCAGTACTTC	CASSIDREETQYF
TRBD2	TRBV20-1	few	TRBJ2-1	TGCAGTGCTAGTAAGGGGCTAGCGGCCTCCGAGTTCTTC	CSASKGLAASEFF
NA	TRBV28	NA	TRBJ2-7	TGTGCCAGCGCGACGGTCTACGAGCAGTACTTC	CASATVYEQYF
NA	TRBV20-1	NA	TRBJ1-1	TGCAGTGCTAGAGAAGGGACACTGTACACTGAAGCTTTCTTT	CSAREGTLYTEAFF
TRBD1	TRBV25-1	many	TRBJ2-7	TGTGCCAGCAGTCCCCGGACAGGGGGTCTATACGAGCAGTACTTC	CASSPRTGGLYEQYF
TRBD1	TRBV5-5	few	TRBJ1-1	TGTGCCAGCAGCCTAAACATAAGGGACAGGTTCGCTGAAGCTTTCTTT	CASSLNIRDRFAEAFF
NA	TRBV7-9	NA	TRBJ2-5	TGTGCCAGCAGCCGGGGGCTGGGAAACCAAGAGACCCAGTACTTC	CASSRGLGNQETQYF
NA	TRBV7-9	many	TRBJ1-2	TGTGCCAGCAGTTCGACAGAAAACTATGGCTACACCTTC	CASSSTENYGYTF
NA	TRBV27	NA	TRBJ2-3	TGTGCCAGCACCTCCCAGGGCGGTCCGGATACGCAGTATTTT	CASTSQGGPDTQYF
TRBD2	TRBV7-2	NA	TRBJ2-7	TGTGCCAGCAGCTTAAAGGCTAGCGGGAGCTACGAGCAGTACTTC	CASSLKASGSYEQYF
NA	TRBV28	few	TRBJ1-5	TGTGCCAGCAGACCTGGCGGTCAGCCCCAGCATTTT	CASRPGGQPQHF
NA	TRBV7-2	NA	TRBJ2-1	TGTGCCAGCAGCTTAGTGGGGCAGGGGGGATACAATGAGCAGTTCTTC	CASSLVGQGGYNEQFF
NA	TRBV20-1	NA	TRBJ1-4	TGCAGTGCCCCGTCAGGAGTTGAAAAACTGTTTTTT	CSAPSGVEKLFF
NA	TRBV6-5	NA	TRBJ1-2	TGTGCCAGCAGTTACTCGGCAGCCTATGGCTACACCTTC	CASSYSAAYGYTF
NA	TRBV29-1	many	TRBJ2-5	TGCAGCGGAGAAAGGGGGGAGACCCAGTACTTC	CSGERGETQYF
NA	TRBV3-1	NA	TRBJ1-5	TGTGCCAGCAGCCCCGGGACCGCCGATCAGCCCCAGCATTTT	CASSPGTADQPQHF
TRBD1	TRBV5-1	few	TRBJ2-1	TGCGCCAGCAGCTTGGATGGTAGGGGGCATGGTGAGCAGTTCTTC	CASSLDGRGHGEQFF
NA	TRBV18	few	TRBJ1-2	TGTGCCAGCTCACCAGCGGGGAGAGCCGGCTACACCTTC	CASSPAGRAGYTF
NA	TRBV20-1	few	TRBJ2-1	TGCAGTGCTAGAGTTGGGGGCGCGGACGTCTATGAGCAGTTCTTC	CSARVGGADVYEQFF
NA	TRBV7-2	NA	TRBJ1-2	TGTGCCAGCAGCTACGGACGCCGGGATGGCTACACCTTC	CASSYGRRDGYTF
NA	TRBV20-1	few	TRBJ1-1	TGCAGTGCTAGAGTCCCCGGAACTGAAGCTTTCTTT	CSARVPGTEAFF
TRBD2	TRBV6-5	NA	TRBJ2-3	TGTGCCAGTGCGGGGGGGACAGATACGCAGTATTTT	CASAGGTDTQYF
NA	TRBV3-1	few	TRBJ2-1	TGTGCCAGCAGCCAGGTATTAAGGGGGGCCAACGAGCAGTTCTTC	CASSQVLRGANEQFF
NA	TRBV13	few	TRBJ2-5	TGTGCCAGCAGGTACAGGGCCAAATCCTTTCAAGAGACCCAGTACTTC	CASRYRAKSFQETQYF
TRBD2	TRBV9	few	TRBJ2-1	TGTGCCAGCAGCACACGACTAGCGGCTTACAATGAGCAGTTCTTC	CASSTRLAAYNEQFF
TRBD2	TRBV9	few	TRBJ2-1	TGTGCCAGCAGCATGATAGCGGGGAGGTGGGATGAGCAGTTCTTC	CASSMIAGRWDEQFF
NA	TRBV5-1	NA	TRBJ2-1	TGCGCCAGCAGCCCCAGGACTGTCAATGAGCAGTTCTTC	CASSPRTVNEQFF
NA	TRBV7-8	many	TRBJ2-7	TGTGCCAGCACCCCGCGTGGGGCCCTTAATTTCCGCACCTCCCCCATCGAGCAGTACTTC	CASTPRGALNFRTSPIEQYF
TRBD2	TRBV20-1	many	TRBJ2-5	TGCAGTGCTAGACCTAGCGGGAGGCCCGGAGAGACCCAGTACTTC	CSARPSGRPGETQYF
NA	TRBV5-1	few	TRBJ2-1	TGCGCCAGCAGCTTGGCGTGGGGAAGAAGCTACAATGAGCAGTTCTTC	CASSLAWGRSYNEQFF